Listed below are T cell receptor beta chains from one sample, sequenced in a study of shared clonotypes between healthy human individuals. Sequenced by immunoSEQ multiplex PCR; TCRdb stores in-frame clones only, minus some. This table has approximately 1.5 million clones, roughly 98.5% appearing once. Sequenced sample: naive CD4+ T cells sorted from blood. Every receptor here comes from a man in his thirties or forties in good health. Both conserved end residues are part of each CDR3. The D gene is left open where the match is weak. For some rows the clone size is stated as once, few or many, or as a class when expanded; others skip it.

NA | TRBJ1-1 | TRBV2 | NA | TGTGCCACTACCAGGGGCCTGAACACTGAAGCTTTCTTT | CATTRGLNTEAFF
NA | TRBJ2-7 | TRBV7-9 | NA | TGTGCCAGCAGCTTAGCAGGGACCTACGAGCAGTACTTC | CASSLAGTYEQYF
NA | TRBJ1-2 | TRBV7-9 | once | TGTGCCAGCAGCTTAGTGGGGGGTAACTATGGCTACACCTTC | CASSLVGGNYGYTF
NA | TRBJ2-7 | TRBV18 | NA | TGTGCCAGCTCACCCCTGGGACGCGCCTACGAGCAGTACTTC | CASSPLGRAYEQYF
TRBD1 | TRBJ2-5 | TRBV5-6 | NA | TGTGCCAGCAGCTTGAGGGACAGCCCAAGTGAGACCCAGTACTTC | CASSLRDSPSETQYF
NA | TRBJ2-1 | TRBV7-9 | NA | TGTGCCAGCAGCCCCATCCCGGGCAGGGGTCAAGGCAATGAGCAGTTCTTC | CASSPIPGRGQGNEQFF
TRBD1 | TRBJ2-7 | TRBV18 | NA | TGTGCCAGCTCGCAGACAGGGGTGTACGAGCAGTACTTC | CASSQTGVYEQYF
TRBD2 | TRBJ2-3 | TRBV5-1 | NA | TGCGCCAGCAGCCCCTCGCGGCGCGGGAGGAGCACAGATACGCAGTATTTT | CASSPSRRGRSTDTQYF
TRBD1 | TRBJ2-3 | TRBV28 | NA | TGTGCCAGTCAGGGACAGCCAGATACGCAGTATTTT | CASQGQPDTQYF
NA | TRBJ2-1 | TRBV2 | NA | TGTGCCAGCCTGCGGGACCCGGATAATGAGCAGTTCTTC | CASLRDPDNEQFF
NA | TRBJ2-2 | TRBV15 | once | TGTGCCACCAGCAGCCCCTGGACCGGGGAGCTGTTTTTT | CATSSPWTGELFF
NA | TRBJ2-3 | TRBV5-1 | NA | TGCGCCAGCAGCTCCGCACGGGACTTCACAGATACGCAGTATTTT | CASSSARDFTDTQYF
TRBD2 | TRBJ2-3 | TRBV7-2 | NA | TGTGCCAGCAGGCCGACTAGCGTTAGCACAGATACGCAGTATTTT | CASRPTSVSTDTQYF
NA | TRBJ2-7 | TRBV10-3 | NA | TGTGCCATCAGTGAGTCGGGACGGTCTCAATACGAGCAGTACTTC | CAISESGRSQYEQYF
NA | TRBJ1-4 | TRBV28 | NA | TGTGCCAGCAGTCAGGGGAACCAAAAACTGTTTTTT | CASSQGNQKLFF
NA | TRBJ2-1 | TRBV15 | NA | TGTGCCACCAAATTGGAGAGGTCTAACAATGAGCAGTTCTTC | CATKLERSNNEQFF
NA | TRBJ1-1 | TRBV5-1 | once | TGCGCCAGCAGCCCAGGTATCGGGGGGCCTACGAAGAACACTGAAGCTTTCTTT | CASSPGIGGPTKNTEAFF
NA | TRBJ2-1 | TRBV27 | NA | TGTGCCAGCAGTTTCTCCCTGAGCTCCTACAATGAGCAGTTCTTC | CASSFSLSSYNEQFF
NA | TRBJ2-5 | TRBV7-7 | once | TGTGCTAGCAGCTCGGGTCCCGTTGGGCCCCTCCAAGAGACCCAGTACTTC | CASSSGPVGPLQETQYF
TRBD2 | TRBJ2-4 | TRBV11-2 | NA | TGTGCCAGCAGCTCAATAGCGGGAGGGCCGGGCCAAAACATTCAGTACTTC | CASSSIAGGPGQNIQYF
NA | TRBJ2-5 | TRBV11-2 | NA | TGTGCCAGCAGCACACCGGGTTCATCTTCCAAGACCCAGTACTTC | CASSTPGSSSKTQYF
NA | TRBJ1-5 | TRBV27 | NA | TGTGCCAGCAGTTTATCGCAGGGGCGGTATAGCAATCAGCCCCAGCATTTT | CASSLSQGRYSNQPQHF
NA | TRBJ2-1 | TRBV14 | NA | TGTGCCAGCGGGAGCGCATACAATGAGCAGTTCTTC | CASGSAYNEQFF
TRBD2 | TRBJ2-7 | TRBV2 | NA | TGTGCCAGCAACCTGTTAGCGGGATTCTCCGAGCAGTACTTC | CASNLLAGFSEQYF
TRBD1 | TRBJ2-5 | TRBV10-1 | NA | TGCGCCAGCAGTGAGGACAGGGCCTCGGGACGGACCCAGTACTTC | CASSEDRASGRTQYF
TRBD1 | TRBJ1-4 | TRBV5-1 | NA | TGCGCCAGCAGCCCCTGGACAGGGGGCGCTTCTAATGAAAAACTGTTTTTT | CASSPWTGGASNEKLFF
TRBD1 | TRBJ1-1 | TRBV18 | NA | TGTGCCAGCTCACCAGGAACAGGGGGCGACCGGTGGCGTGAAGCTTTCTTT | CASSPGTGGDRWREAFF
NA | TRBJ1-1 | TRBV6-1 | NA | TGTGCCAGCAGTGAACTTCCCGGGACGTTGGCTTTCTTT | CASSELPGTLAFF
TRBD1 | TRBJ2-1 | TRBV27 | once | TGTGCCAGCAGTTTACCGGGACAGAAATGGAATGAGCAGTTCTTC | CASSLPGQKWNEQFF
TRBD1 | TRBJ1-2 | TRBV18 | NA | TGTGCCAGCTCACCCGGGACAGGGGGAGAGGGCTACACCTTC | CASSPGTGGEGYTF
NA | TRBJ1-1 | TRBV7-8 | NA | TGTGCCAGCAGGACTGGGGGCACTGAAGCTTTCTTT | CASRTGGTEAFF
TRBD2 | TRBJ2-7 | TRBV30 | NA | TGTGCCTGGAGTCAGACGGGGGGTATGGGCAAGCAGTACTTC | CAWSQTGGMGKQYF
TRBD1 | TRBJ2-2 | TRBV18 | NA | TGTGCCAGCTCACCACTTCCCGGACAGGGGACGACCGGGGAGCTGTTTTTT | CASSPLPGQGTTGELFF
NA | TRBJ2-3 | TRBV29-1 | NA | TGCAGCGTTCCTCGCGGCTACACAGATACGCAGTATTTT | CSVPRGYTDTQYF
NA | TRBJ2-7 | TRBV30 | NA | TGTGCCTGGCTACAGGGATCCTACGAGCAGTACTTC | CAWLQGSYEQYF
TRBD2 | TRBJ2-3 | TRBV10-2 | NA | TGCGCCAGCAGTCTAGCGGGAGGCACAGATACGCAGTATTTT | CASSLAGGTDTQYF
NA | TRBJ1-1 | TRBV6-5 | NA | TGTGCCAGCAGTTACACCCCGGGGACTGAAGCTTTCTTT | CASSYTPGTEAFF
NA | TRBJ1-1 | TRBV29-1 | once | TGCAGCGTTGACACACAGGGTCTAAGCACTGAAGCTTTCTTT | CSVDTQGLSTEAFF
TRBD2 | TRBJ2-3 | TRBV6-1 | NA | TGTGCCAGCAGTGAAGCGCATGGGGCGGGAGGGAGCACAGATACGCAGTATTTT | CASSEAHGAGGSTDTQYF
TRBD1 | TRBJ2-5 | TRBV5-1 | NA | TGCGCCAGCAACCCCATAGGGACAGTAAGGTCGGAGACCCAGTACTTC | CASNPIGTVRSETQYF
NA | TRBJ2-7 | TRBV7-9 | once | TGTGCCAGCAGCTGGGGGAGGGGGGCCCCCTACGAGCAGTACTTC | CASSWGRGAPYEQYF
TRBD1 | TRBJ2-5 | TRBV15 | NA | TGTGCCACCAGCAGAGATCGAAGGACAGGGGGAAGATTAAGAGAGACCCAGTACTTC | CATSRDRRTGGRLRETQYF
NA | TRBJ2-5 | TRBV29-1 | NA | TGCAGCGTTGAAGGAACTCACCAAGAGACCCAGTACTTC | CSVEGTHQETQYF
TRBD1 | TRBJ2-7 | TRBV11-3 | once | TGTGCCAGCAGCTTAGGGACAGGGGTCTACGAGCAGTACTTC | CASSLGTGVYEQYF
TRBD1 | TRBJ1-1 | TRBV4-3 | NA | TGCGCCAGCAGCCTAGACAGGGGGCTCACTGAAGCTTTCTTT | CASSLDRGLTEAFF
NA | TRBJ1-5 | TRBV5-6 | NA | TGTGCCAGCACAAAACAGGGAGGCAATCAGCCCCAGCATTTT | CASTKQGGNQPQHF
NA | TRBJ1-5 | TRBV18 | NA | TGTGCCAGCTCACCCGGGACACCGTATAGCAATCAGCCCCAGCATTTT | CASSPGTPYSNQPQHF
NA | TRBJ2-2 | TRBV29-1 | NA | TGCAGCGTTGGAACCGGGGGTCCTCCCGGGGAGCTGTTTTTT | CSVGTGGPPGELFF
TRBD2 | TRBJ2-7 | TRBV28 | once | TGTGCCAGCAGTGAGGGCGGGAGGCTCCCCTACGAGCAGTACTTC | CASSEGGRLPYEQYF
NA | TRBJ2-7 | TRBV6-5 | once | TGTGCCAGCAGCCTCAGGGGAGCCTACGAGCAGTACTTC | CASSLRGAYEQYF
NA | TRBJ1-2 | TRBV2 | NA | TGTGCCAGCAGTTTCGGGACGGACTATGGCTACACCTTC | CASSFGTDYGYTF
TRBD1 | TRBJ2-5 | TRBV5-1 | NA | TGCGCCAGCAGCCAAGGGACAGCACAAGAGACCCAGTACTTC | CASSQGTAQETQYF
NA | TRBJ2-3 | TRBV29-1 | NA | TGCAGCGTTAATAGGGACACAGATACGCAGTATTTT | CSVNRDTDTQYF
TRBD2 | TRBJ2-7 | TRBV18 | NA | TGTGCCAGCTCACCGGGACTAGCGGGTCTTGGCGAGCAGTACTTC | CASSPGLAGLGEQYF